Listed below are T cell receptor beta chains from one sample, sequenced in a study of shared clonotypes between healthy human individuals. Clones were read by immunoSEQ multiplex PCR, and TCRdb kept only the in-frame ones, dropping some. The sample has around 300,000 clones, around nine tenths seen once. The sequenced material came from memory CD8+ T cells sorted from blood. The receptors originated from a man in his late teens or twenties in good health. CDR3s include the opening cysteine and the closing phenylalanine or tryptophan. Each record gives: V gene, J gene, CDR3 protein.

TRBV4-3	TRBJ2-5	CASSQGTGETQYF
TRBV10-2	TRBJ2-5	CASRGETQYF
TRBV5-4	TRBJ1-1	CASSFGGAGAMNTEAFF
TRBV5-4	TRBJ1-3	CASSFGNSGNTIYF
TRBV27	TRBJ2-5	CASSQYSGTGWETQYF
TRBV29-1	TRBJ1-3	CSAELSGNTIYF
TRBV19	TRBJ1-2	CASSIDAGGPSRGYTF
TRBV9	TRBJ2-7	CASSERVRREQSREQYF
TRBV28	TRBJ1-4	CASSVVGQGNEKLFF
TRBV9	TRBJ2-3	CASSVDPSGRDTQYF
TRBV13	TRBJ2-3	CASSLIHGWTPSTDTQYF
TRBV4-1	TRBJ1-4	CASSWVEGEKLFF
TRBV27	TRBJ1-5	CASSRQGDNQPQHF
TRBV4-1	TRBJ1-5	CASSQGRGEVQPQHF
TRBV9	TRBJ1-2	CASSVQGYGYTF
TRBV7-9	TRBJ2-3	CASSMRGGHEQDTQYF
TRBV6-5	TRBJ2-7	CASSYSRARVYEQYF
TRBV6-5	TRBJ2-1	CASSYEGYEQFF
TRBV5-1	TRBJ1-2	CASSLPGSNYGYTF
TRBV7-8	TRBJ2-5	CASSLPRQGAWETQYF
TRBV5-4	TRBJ2-3	CASSLGQFYTQYF
TRBV7-8	TRBJ2-2	CASSSTGTGELFF
TRBV4-1	TRBJ2-5	CASSLTPGKTGQETQYF
TRBV10-2	TRBJ2-4	CASSESPQNIQYF
TRBV6-1	TRBJ1-2	CASSERWDYGYTF
TRBV30	TRBJ2-7	CAWSVFLDRGIEQYF
TRBV5-6	TRBJ1-1	CASSHGQGLTEAFF
TRBV12-5	TRBJ2-3	CASGSTGTGDTQYF
TRBV18	TRBJ2-1	CASSSLARRDYNEQFF
TRBV11-1	TRBJ1-1	CASSLTEGYTEAFF
TRBV7-2	TRBJ1-2	CASSLVFGLVGFVKEGYTF
TRBV2	TRBJ2-1	CASTQWVGAYNEQFF
TRBV7-9	TRBJ2-7	CASSLAGQQFSYEQYF
TRBV10-3	TRBJ2-7	CAISEPRDKIAHEQYF
TRBV30	TRBJ1-1	CAWSIWGNTEAFF
TRBV27	TRBJ2-5	CASSFLGPQETQYF
TRBV6-5	TRBJ2-4	CASSYGSGVGKNIQYF
TRBV7-9	TRBJ2-1	CASLDGGSSNEQFF
TRBV27	TRBJ2-7	CASRAGTGGYHEQYF
TRBV7-2	TRBJ1-1	CASSRQGRGGFTEAFF